This TCR beta chain originates from a study of T cell repertoires in cytomegalovirus infection. TCRdb ran MiXCR on the reads and lists one entry per CDR3 protein. The sample includes about 300,000 distinct CDR3 sequences, about 8.8% of them seen just once. This clonotype was obtained from a human donor in good health (CMV status not recorded). Some clones in this sample may be carry-over from other donors' samples. The material sequenced was PBMCs.

Here the CDR3 DNA reads TGTGCCAGCAGCCAAGGGGGATACGAGCAGTACGTC. Translation gives CASSQGGYEQYV. The genes are TRBV6-6 and TRBJ2-7; weak D call: TRBD1 (6 bases). The germline V gene has CDR1 MNHNY and CDR2 SVGAGI (reference sequence). V lost 6 bases, J lost 4 bases, and 10 bases lay in between. The length of the CDR3 is 12 residues.